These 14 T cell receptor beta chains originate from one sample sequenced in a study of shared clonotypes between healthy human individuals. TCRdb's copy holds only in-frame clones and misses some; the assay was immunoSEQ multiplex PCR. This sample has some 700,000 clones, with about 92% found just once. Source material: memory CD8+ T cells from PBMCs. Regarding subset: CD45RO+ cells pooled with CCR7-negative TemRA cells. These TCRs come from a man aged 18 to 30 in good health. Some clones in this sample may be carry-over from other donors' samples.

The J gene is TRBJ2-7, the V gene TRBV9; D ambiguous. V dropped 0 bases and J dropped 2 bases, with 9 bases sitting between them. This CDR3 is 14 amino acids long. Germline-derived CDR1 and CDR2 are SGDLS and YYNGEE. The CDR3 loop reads CASSVGVNTYEQYF. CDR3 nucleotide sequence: TGTGCCAGCAGCGTAGGGGTTAACACCTACGAGCAGTACTTC.

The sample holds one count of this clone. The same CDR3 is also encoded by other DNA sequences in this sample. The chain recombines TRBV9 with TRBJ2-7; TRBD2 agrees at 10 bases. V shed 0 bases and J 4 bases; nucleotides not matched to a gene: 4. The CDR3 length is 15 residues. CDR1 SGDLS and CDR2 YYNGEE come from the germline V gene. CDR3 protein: CASSVAPSGSYEQYF. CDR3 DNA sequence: TGTGCCAGCAGCGTAGCCCCTAGCGGGAGTTACGAGCAGTACTTC.

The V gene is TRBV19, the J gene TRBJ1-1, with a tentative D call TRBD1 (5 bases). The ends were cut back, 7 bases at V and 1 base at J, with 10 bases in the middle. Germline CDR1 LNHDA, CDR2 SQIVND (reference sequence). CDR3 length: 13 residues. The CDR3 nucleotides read TGTGCCAGTAATGTGGACAAGAACACTGAAGCTTTCTTT. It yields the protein CASNVDKNTEAFF.

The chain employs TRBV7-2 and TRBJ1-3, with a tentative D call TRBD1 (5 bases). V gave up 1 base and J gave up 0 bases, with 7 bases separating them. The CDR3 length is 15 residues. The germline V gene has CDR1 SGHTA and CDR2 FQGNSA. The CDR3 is CASSLDRSSGNTIYF. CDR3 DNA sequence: TGTGCCAGCAGCTTAGACAGGTCCTCTGGAAACACCATATATTTT.

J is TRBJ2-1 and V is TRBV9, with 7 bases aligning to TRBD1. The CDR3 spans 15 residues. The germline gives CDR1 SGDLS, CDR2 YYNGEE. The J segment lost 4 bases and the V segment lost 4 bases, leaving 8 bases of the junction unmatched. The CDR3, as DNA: TGTGCCAGCAGCACCCGACAGGGTCGGTACAATGAGCAGTTCTTC. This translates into CASSTRQGRYNEQFF.

The CDR3 region has the DNA TGTGCCAGCAGCTTAGCCTTGACAGGGAAGGAGACCTACGAGCAGTACTTC. This translates into CASSLALTGKETYEQYF. The chain carries TRBV13 and TRBJ2-7; 7 bases are shared with TRBD1. V was pared by 1 base and J by 2 bases, with 11 bases of the junction left unmatched. Germline V lookup: CDR1 PRHDT, CDR2 FYEKMQ (reference sequence). The CDR3 is made up of 17 amino acids.

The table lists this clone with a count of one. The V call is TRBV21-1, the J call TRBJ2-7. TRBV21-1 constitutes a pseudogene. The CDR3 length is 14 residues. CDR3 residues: CASRHPNFAYEQYF. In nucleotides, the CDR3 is TGTGCCAGCAGGCACCCGAATTTCGCCTACGAGCAGTACTTC.

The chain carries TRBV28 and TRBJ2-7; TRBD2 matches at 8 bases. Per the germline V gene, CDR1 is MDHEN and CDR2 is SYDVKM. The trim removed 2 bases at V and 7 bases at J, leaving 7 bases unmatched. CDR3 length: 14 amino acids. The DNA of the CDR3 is TGTGCCAGCAGTTTACCCCGACTAGCGCGGGAGCAGTACTTC. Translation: CASSLPRLAREQYF.

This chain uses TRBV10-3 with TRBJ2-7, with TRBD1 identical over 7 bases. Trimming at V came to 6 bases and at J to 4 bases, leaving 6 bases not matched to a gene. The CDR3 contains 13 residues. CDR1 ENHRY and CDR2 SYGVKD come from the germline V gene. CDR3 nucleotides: TGTGCCATCAGAGACTTGGACAGGTACGAGCAGTACTTC. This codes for CAIRDLDRYEQYF.

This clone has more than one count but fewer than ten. The chain's CDR3 is CASSKVGSGRYQETQYF. CDR3 coding DNA: TGTGCCAGCAGCAAAGTCGGTAGCGGGAGGTACCAAGAGACCCAGTACTTC. This chain connects TRBV21-1 to TRBJ2-5; the table's D call, TRBD2, was not checked against the DNA. TRBV21-1 represents a pseudogene. The CDR3 runs 17 residues.

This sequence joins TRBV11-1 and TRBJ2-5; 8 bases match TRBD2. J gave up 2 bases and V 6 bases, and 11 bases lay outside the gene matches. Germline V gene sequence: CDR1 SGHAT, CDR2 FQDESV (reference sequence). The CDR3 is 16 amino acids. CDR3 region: CASRITSGASQETQYF. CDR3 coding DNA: TGTGCCAGCAGGATAACTAGCGGAGCCTCTCAAGAGACCCAGTACTTC.

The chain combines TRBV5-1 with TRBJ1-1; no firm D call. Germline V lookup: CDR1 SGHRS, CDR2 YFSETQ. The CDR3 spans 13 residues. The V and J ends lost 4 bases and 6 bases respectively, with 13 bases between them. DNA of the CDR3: TGCGCCAGCAGCAAGTACGAGGGTGCTGAAGCTTTCTTT. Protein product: CASSKYEGAEAFF. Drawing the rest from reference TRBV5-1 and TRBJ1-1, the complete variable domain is KAGVTQTPRYLIKTRGQQVTLSCSPISGHRSVSWYQQTPGQGLQFLFEYFSETQRNKGNFPGRFSGRQFSNSRSEMNVSTLELGDSALYLCASSKYEGAEAFFGQGTRLTVV.

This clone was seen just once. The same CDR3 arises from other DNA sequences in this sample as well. The DNA for the CDR3 is TGTGCCAGCAGTTTTGGGGGTCCTGACGAGCAGTACTTC. It translates to CASSFGGPDEQYF. The chain is built from TRBV27 and TRBJ2-7; D is perhaps TRBD1 or TRBD2 (5 bases each). This CDR3 comprises 13 residues. CDR1 and CDR2 (germline): MNHEY, SMNVEV (reference sequence). Trimming took off 3 bases at V and 5 bases at J, with 11 bases between the two ends.

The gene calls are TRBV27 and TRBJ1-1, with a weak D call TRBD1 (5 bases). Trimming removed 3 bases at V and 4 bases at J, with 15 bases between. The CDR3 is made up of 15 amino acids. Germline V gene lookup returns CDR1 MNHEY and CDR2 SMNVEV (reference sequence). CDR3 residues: CASSFDGHLGTEAFF. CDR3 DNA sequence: TGTGCCAGCAGTTTCGACGGACATCTTGGCACTGAAGCTTTCTTT.